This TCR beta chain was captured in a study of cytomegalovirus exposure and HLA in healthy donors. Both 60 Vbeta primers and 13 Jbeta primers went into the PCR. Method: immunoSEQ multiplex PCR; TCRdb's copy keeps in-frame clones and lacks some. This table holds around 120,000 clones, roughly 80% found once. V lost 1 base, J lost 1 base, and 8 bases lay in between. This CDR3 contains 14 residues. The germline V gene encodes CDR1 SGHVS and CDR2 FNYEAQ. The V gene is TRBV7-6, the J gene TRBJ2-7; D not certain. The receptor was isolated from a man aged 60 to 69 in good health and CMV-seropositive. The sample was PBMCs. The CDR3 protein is CASSLGANSYEQYF. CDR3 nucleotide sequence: TGTGCCAGCAGCTTAGGGGCAAATTCCTACGAGCAGTACTTC.